Listed here are 5 T cell receptor beta chains from one sample, sequenced in a study of cytomegalovirus exposure and HLA in healthy donors. In the PCR, 60 Vbeta and 13 Jbeta primers were used. Produced via immunoSEQ multiplex PCR; TCRdb's table is partial and in-frame only. Counted here are about 110,000 clones, 50% to 70% occurring once; the ten biggest clones make up about 3.8%. Specimen: PBMCs. The receptors were gathered from a man aged 30 to 45 in good health and CMV-seropositive.

V usage is TRBV18 and J usage is TRBJ2-2, with 7 bases identical to TRBD2. V trimming: 8 bases; J trimming: 4 bases; junction bases outside the gene matches: 13. Germline values: CDR1 KGHSH, CDR2 LQKENI. The CDR3 is 16 residues long. Here the CDR3 reads CASRKPGTTITGELFF. CDR3 sequence (DNA): TGTGCCAGCCGAAAACCCGGGACTACAATCACCGGGGAGCTGTTTTTT.

This clone has just one count. The rearrangement links TRBV19 to TRBJ2-3, with unresolved D. Germline V gene data show CDR1 as LNHDA and CDR2 as SQIVND (reference sequence). The CDR3 consists of 15 residues. Trimming removed 3 bases from V and 5 bases from J, with 15 bases in between. The CDR3 reads CASSMTSPGKDTQYF. CDR3 DNA: TGTGCCAGTAGTATGACATCTCCTGGCAAAGATACGCAGTATTTT.

The chain combines TRBV6-5 with TRBJ1-1; D uncertain. This CDR3 comprises 16 residues. Trimming removed 0 bases from V and 2 bases from J, with 13 bases in between. Per germline, CDR1 MNHEY and CDR2 SVGAGI. The CDR3: CASSYSPGIGNTEAFF. In DNA form, the CDR3 reads TGTGCCAGCAGTTACTCTCCCGGGATCGGAAACACTGAAGCTTTCTTT.

This chain links TRBV5-4 with TRBJ2-7; a possible D gene is TRBD2 (5 bases). This CDR3 has 12 amino acids. The germline V and J ends were trimmed by 4 bases and 5 bases, with 10 bases remaining between them. Germline lookup yields CDR1 SGHNT and CDR2 YYREEE (reference sequence). CDR3 protein: CASSGGSHEQYF. In nucleotides, the CDR3 is TGTGCCAGCAGCGGAGGCAGCCACGAGCAGTACTTC.

This clone has more than one count but fewer than ten. CDR3 sequence reads: CASSWDRGISSYEQYF. Here the CDR3 DNA reads TGTGCCAGTAGTTGGGACAGGGGTATATCCTCCTACGAGCAGTACTTC. The chain combines TRBV19 with TRBJ2-7; 10 positions match TRBD1. CDR3 size: 16 residues. CDR1 is LNHDA and CDR2 is SQIVND in the germline V gene (reference sequence). Germline trimming cut 5 bases from V and 0 bases from J; bases unmatched to any gene: 7.